Sequencing of this T cell receptor beta chain was carried out in a study of cytomegalovirus exposure and HLA in healthy donors. Across the study: Earlier results showed almost 120 million unique TCR beta sequences derived from approximately 170 million T cells.

Primers for the PCR totalled 60 Vbeta and 13 Jbeta. The method was immunoSEQ multiplex PCR; TCRdb's version includes in-frame clones alone and lacks a portion of them. The sample records 160,000 or so clones, about two thirds being singletons. Trimming removed 7 bases at V and 5 bases at J, with 10 bases between. Looked up from germline, CDR1 is MDHEN and CDR2 is SYDVKM. There are 12 residues in the CDR3. The source of this sequence is a woman in her 30s in good health and CMV-seronegative. The sample was PBMCs. V usage is TRBV28 and J usage is TRBJ2-3; D remains unclear. The chain's CDR3 is CASNKLGDTQYF. For the CDR3, the DNA is TGTGCCAGCAATAAGCTCGGAGATACGCAGTATTTT.